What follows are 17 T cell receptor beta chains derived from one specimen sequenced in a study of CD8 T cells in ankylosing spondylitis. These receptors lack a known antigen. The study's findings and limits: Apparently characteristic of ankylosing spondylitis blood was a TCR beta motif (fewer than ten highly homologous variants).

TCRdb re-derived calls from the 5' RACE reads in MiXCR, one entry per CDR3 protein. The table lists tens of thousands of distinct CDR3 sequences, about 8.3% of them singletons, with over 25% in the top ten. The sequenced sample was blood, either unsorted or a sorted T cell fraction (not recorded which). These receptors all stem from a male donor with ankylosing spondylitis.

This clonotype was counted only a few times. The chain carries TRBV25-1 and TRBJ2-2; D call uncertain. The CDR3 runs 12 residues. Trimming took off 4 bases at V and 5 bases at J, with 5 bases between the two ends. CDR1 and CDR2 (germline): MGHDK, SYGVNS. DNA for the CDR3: TGTGCCAGCAGTGTGGTGACCGGGGAGCTGTTTTTT. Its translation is CASSVVTGELFF.

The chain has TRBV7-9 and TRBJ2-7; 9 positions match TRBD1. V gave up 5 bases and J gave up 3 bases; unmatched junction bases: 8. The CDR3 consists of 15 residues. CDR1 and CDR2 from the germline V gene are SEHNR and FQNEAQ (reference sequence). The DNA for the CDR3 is TGTGCCAGCAGCCTAGGTACAGGGGGCATCTACGAGCAGTACTTC. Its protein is CASSLGTGGIYEQYF.

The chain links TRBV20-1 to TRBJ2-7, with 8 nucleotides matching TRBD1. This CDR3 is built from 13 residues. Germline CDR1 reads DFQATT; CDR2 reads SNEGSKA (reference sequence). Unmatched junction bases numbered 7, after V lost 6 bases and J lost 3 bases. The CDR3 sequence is CSAVTGELYEQYF. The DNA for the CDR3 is TGCAGTGCCGTGACAGGGGAGCTCTACGAGCAGTACTTC.

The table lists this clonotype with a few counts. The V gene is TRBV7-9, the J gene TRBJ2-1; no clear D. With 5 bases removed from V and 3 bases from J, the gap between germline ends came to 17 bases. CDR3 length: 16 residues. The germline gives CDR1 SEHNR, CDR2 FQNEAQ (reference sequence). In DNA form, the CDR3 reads TGTGCCAGCAGCCCCTCCCCGGCCGGTCTCTACAATGAGCAGTTCTTC. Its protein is CASSPSPAGLYNEQFF.

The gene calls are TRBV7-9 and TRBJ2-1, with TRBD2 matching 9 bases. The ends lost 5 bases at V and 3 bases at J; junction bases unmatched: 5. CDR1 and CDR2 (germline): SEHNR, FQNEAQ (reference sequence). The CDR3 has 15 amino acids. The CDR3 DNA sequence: TGTGCCAGCAGCGGAGGGACTAGCCTCTACAATGAGCAGTTCTTC. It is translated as CASSGGTSLYNEQFF. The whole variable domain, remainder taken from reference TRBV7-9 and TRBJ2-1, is DTGVSQNPRHKITKRGQNVTFRCDPISEHNRLYWYRQTLGQGPEFLTYFQNEAQLEKSRLLSDRFSAERPKGSFSTLEIQRTEQGDSAMYLCASSGGTSLYNEQFFGPGTRLTVL.

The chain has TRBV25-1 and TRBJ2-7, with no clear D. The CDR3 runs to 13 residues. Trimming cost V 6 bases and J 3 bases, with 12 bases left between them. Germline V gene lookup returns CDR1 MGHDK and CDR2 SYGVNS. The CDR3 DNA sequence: TGTGCCAGCAGCCCCTACGCCGGCTACGAGCAGTACGTC. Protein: CASSPYAGYEQYV.

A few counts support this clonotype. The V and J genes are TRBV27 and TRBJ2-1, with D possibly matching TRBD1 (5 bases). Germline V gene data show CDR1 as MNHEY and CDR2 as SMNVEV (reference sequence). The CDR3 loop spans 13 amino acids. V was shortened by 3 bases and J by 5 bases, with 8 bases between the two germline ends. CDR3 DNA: TGTGCCAGCAGTTTGGGGCGGAACAATGAGCAGTTCTTC. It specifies CASSLGRNNEQFF.

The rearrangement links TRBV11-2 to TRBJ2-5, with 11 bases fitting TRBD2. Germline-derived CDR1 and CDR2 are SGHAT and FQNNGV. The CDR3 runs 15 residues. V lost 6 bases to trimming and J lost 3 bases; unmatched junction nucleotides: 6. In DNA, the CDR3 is TGTGCCAGCAGTCATCCGGGACTAGCGGAAGAGACCCAGTACTTC. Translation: CASSHPGLAEETQYF.

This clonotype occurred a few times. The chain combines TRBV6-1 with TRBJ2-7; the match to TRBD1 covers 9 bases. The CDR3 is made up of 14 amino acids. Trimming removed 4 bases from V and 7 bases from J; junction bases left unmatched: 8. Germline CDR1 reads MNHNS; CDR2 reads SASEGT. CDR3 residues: CASSGRWTGEEQYV. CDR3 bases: TGTGCCAGCAGTGGCCGGTGGACAGGGGAGGAGCAGTACGTC.

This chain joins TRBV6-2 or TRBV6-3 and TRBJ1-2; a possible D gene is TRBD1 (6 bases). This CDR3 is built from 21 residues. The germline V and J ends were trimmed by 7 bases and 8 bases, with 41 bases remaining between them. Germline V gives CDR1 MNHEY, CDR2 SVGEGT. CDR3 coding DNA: TGTGCCAGCATCCTAAAGGGGGGAAACCTGGGGGAGGGTGAGGGATTGAACGGCTACACCTTC. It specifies CASILKGGNLGEGEGLNGYTF.

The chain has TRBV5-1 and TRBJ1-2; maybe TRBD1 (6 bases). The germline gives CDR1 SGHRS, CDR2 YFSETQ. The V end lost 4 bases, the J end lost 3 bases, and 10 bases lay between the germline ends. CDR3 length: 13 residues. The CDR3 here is CASSIRQDYGYTF. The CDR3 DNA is TGCGCCAGCAGCATAAGACAGGACTATGGCTACACCTTC.

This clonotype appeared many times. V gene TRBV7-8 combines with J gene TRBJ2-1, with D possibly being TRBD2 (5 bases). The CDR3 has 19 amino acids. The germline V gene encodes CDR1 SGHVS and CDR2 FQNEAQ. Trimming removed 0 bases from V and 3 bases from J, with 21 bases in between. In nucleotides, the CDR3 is TGTGCCAGCAGCTTAGCCGGATGGGGTAGCGAAGTTGGCTACAATGAGCAGTTCTTC. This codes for CASSLAGWGSEVGYNEQFF.

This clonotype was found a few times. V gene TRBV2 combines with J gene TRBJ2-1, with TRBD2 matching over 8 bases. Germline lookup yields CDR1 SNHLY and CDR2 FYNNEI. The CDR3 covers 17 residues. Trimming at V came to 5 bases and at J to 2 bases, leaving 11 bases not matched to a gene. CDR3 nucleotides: TGTGCCAGCAGTAAGACTAGCGACAACCTCCCCTACAATGAGCAGTTCTTC. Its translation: CASSKTSDNLPYNEQFF.

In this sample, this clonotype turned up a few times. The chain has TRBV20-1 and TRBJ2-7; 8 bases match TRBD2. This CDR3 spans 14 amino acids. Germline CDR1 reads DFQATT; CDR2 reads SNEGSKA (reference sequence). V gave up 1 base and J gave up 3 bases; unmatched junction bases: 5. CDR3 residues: CSARGQRESYEQYF. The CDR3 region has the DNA TGCAGTGCTAGAGGACAGCGGGAGAGCTACGAGCAGTACTTC.

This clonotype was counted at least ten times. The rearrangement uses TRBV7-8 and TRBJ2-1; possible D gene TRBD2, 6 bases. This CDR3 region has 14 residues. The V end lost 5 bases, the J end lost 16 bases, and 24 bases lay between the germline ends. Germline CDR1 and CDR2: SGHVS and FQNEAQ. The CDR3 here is CASSHNLASPPVFF. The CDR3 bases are TGTGCCAGCAGCCACAATCTAGCGTCCCCGCCTGTTTTCTTC.

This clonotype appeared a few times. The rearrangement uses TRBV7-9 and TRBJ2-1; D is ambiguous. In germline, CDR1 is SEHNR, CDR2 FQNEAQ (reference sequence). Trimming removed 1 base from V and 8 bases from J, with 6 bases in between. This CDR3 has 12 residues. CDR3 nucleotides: TGTGCCAGCAGCTTAGAGGGCTATGAGCAGTTCTTC. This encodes CASSLEGYEQFF.

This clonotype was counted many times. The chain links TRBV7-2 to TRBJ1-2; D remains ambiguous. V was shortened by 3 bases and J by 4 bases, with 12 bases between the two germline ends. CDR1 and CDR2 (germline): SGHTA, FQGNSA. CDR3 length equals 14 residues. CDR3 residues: CASSFPGETYGYTF. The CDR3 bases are TGTGCCAGCAGCTTTCCAGGAGAGACCTATGGCTACACCTTC. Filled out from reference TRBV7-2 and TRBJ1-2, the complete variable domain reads GAGVSQSPSNKVTEKGKDVELRCDPISGHTALYWYRQSLGQGLEFLIYFQGNSAPDKSGLPSDRFSAERTGGSVSTLTIQRTQQEDSAVYLCASSFPGETYGYTFGSGTRLTVV.